This TCR beta chain derives from a study of naive and memory T cell subsets (dated by TCRdb to about 2017). Concerning the study at large: The study applied an open-source, UMI-based TCR alpha and beta sequencing pipeline to sorted naive and memory peripheral blood T cell subsets. IgG serology results and the functional CMV T cell responses were in complete agreement. RNA was DNase-treated and reverse transcribed with TCR constant-region primers, mostly using SuperScript III.

Summary of the overall study and its limitations: Each clonotype was defined as a single alpha or beta chain sequence rather than as a paired alpha/beta receptor. RNA-based TCR counts may be affected by expression changes linked to T cell activation and differentiation. A few larger clonotypes were found in naive repertoires, especially CD8, and these larger clonotypes were possibly memory cells re-expressing CD45RA. TCR abundance followed a power law with an exponent that was different for naive and memory subsets but consistent across the three individuals. After error correction, only a single occurrence was seen for over 95% of naive TCR sequences, so much steeper abundance distributions were produced than in memory subsets. The repertoire findings for the naive and memory subsets could not be validated against a ground truth because none was available. In both CD4 and CD8 cells, the Gini index increased while Shannon and inverse Simpson diversity decreased from naive through CM, EM and EMRA.

TCR alpha and beta chain libraries were amplified separately from the second PCR step onward. CMV status of each donor was established by measuring IFNgamma production from CD4+ T cells after fresh PBMCs were stimulated overnight with CMV viral lysate. CD4 T cells were positively selected with Miltenyi beads, followed by positive selection of CD8 T cells from the CD4-negative fraction. After staining for CD3, CD4, CD8, CD45RA, CD27 and a live/dead dye, cells were sorted on a BD Aria II into four subsets based on CD45RA and CD27. Blood came from a few healthy volunteers, each fractionated into CD4 and CD8 T cells and then into four differentiation subsets. Approximately 120 ml of peripheral blood was collected from each donor, and PBMC were isolated by Ficoll-Paque PLUS density-gradient centrifugation. After sorting, cells were lysed in RLT buffer, RNA was extracted using a Qiagen RNeasy kit, and the extracted RNA was stored at -80 degrees C.

This clonotype was detected a few times. Its recognized antigen is unknown. Base-call qualities are not available, and no considerably larger clone is one nucleotide away. To prepare the library, UMI-ligation and nested PCR was applied. An equimolar mix of two oligonucleotides covering both TRBC1 and TRBC2 was used as the beta constant-region primer. The ligated cDNA went through four rounds of PCR with nested alpha and beta constant-region primers together with the SP2 primer. T4 RNA ligase 1 ligated a single-stranded oligonucleotide carrying the SP2 primer and a 12-nucleotide UMI to the cDNA 3' end. The ligation reaction was kept at 16 degrees C for about 20-25 hours. PCR2 was usually performed as a SYBR Green qPCR and halted at a preset threshold so that over-amplification would not occur. Agencourt AMPure XP magnetic beads were used for all purifications after the first. Libraries were quantified by Qubit and checked on a TapeStation, where a main peak was expected near 650 bp. Sequencing of the pooled libraries was done on an Illumina MiSeq using v2 2x251 paired-end kits, which typically yielded roughly 0.9-2.2 million reads per sample. Each sample was pooled at approximately 4.3 nM, and about 5-8% PhiX was included to help cluster recognition. The study's own analysis went as follows. Using tag matching that tolerated one base-pair mismatch, Decombinator assigned V and J genes to FASTQ reads that had been processed by Demultiplexor. By using UMIs, Collapsinator corrected both sequencing errors and the frequency errors caused by PCR heterogeneity. TCRs were translated and CDR3s were extracted from the conserved cysteine to the FGXG phenylalanine by CDR3Translator, with non-productive sequences being flagged. Repertoires were subsampled to equal numbers of UMI-defined TCRs before Gini, Shannon entropy and inverse Simpson indices were calculated. Clonotype abundance distributions were fitted to a power law by maximum likelihood within the linear range. Similar UMI counts, unique TCR numbers and clonal distributions were obtained with the pipeline and with MIGEC on one naive CD8 sample. In one analysis, naive TCRs also found in any memory subset of the same donor were removed from the naive repertoire. Repertoires were searched for about 7,300 CMV-associated CDR3 sequences compiled from VDJdb and a published dataset. Using fastp at Q25 and MiXCR, TCRdb reprocessed the public reads and kept productive beta chains. All rows with the same CDR3 protein become a single entry with the most common DNA and genes. TCRdb's processing, not the authors' own work, is the source of the V and J calls. This sample has 95,000 to 110,000 distinct CDR3 sequences in its table, and roughly 14% of those were observed once. The leading ten clones occupy around 2.8% of the sample.

Its CDR3 holds 16 amino acids, cysteine through phenylalanine. This entry keeps only the CDR3 DNA: 48 bases, framed from base 1. Per the germline V gene, LGHNA is the CDR1 and YSLEER is the CDR2. V is reduced by 4 bases and J by 4 bases, leaving a spacing of 20 bases between them. In this chain, TRBV4-3 is recombined with TRBJ2-7; a tentative D match to TRBD1 spans 7 bases. Sequencing used naive CD8+ T cells from blood. The cell subset or site tag for this specimen amounts to: naive T cells, CD45RA high CD27+. The sequence came from a human donor in good health. The DNA reads as follows: TGCGCCAGCAGCCCCGGAGGGCAGGGGGTAGGGTACGAGCAGTACTTC. Translated, it reads CASSPGGQGVGYEQYF.